The text below deals with one T cell receptor (beta chain). Its antigen is currently unknown. Profiled with immunoSEQ multiplex PCR; TCRdb holds only in-frame clones, not every one. The table shows fewer than 55,000 clones, with approximately 89% occurring only once. Related graft donors supplied nonmyeloablative bone marrow transplants, and mixed chimerism was transient. Thawed PBMCs were FACS-sorted into unstimulated CD4+CD25+CD127- regulatory T cells, CD4+CD25- non-regulatory cells, CD4 and CD8 cells. This sample is drawn from a study of Tregs in tolerant kidney transplant recipients. Study-level findings and limits: Expanding Tregs on activated donor B cells appeared to best identify donor-specific TCRbeta clones.

This CDR3 spans 16 amino acids. Germline CDR1 is SGHVS and CDR2 is FQNEAQ. Germline trimming cut 8 bases from V and 5 bases from J; bases unmatched to any gene: 15. The sample consisted of CD8+ T cells from blood (PBMCs), taken 12 months after the transplant. The sequence derives from a human patient who received a combined kidney and bone marrow transplant. The T cells may partly be graft donor cells. The chain links TRBV7-8 to TRBJ2-1; 7 nucleotides align to TRBD2. The CDR3 here is CASSLGAGVPHNEQFF. The CDR3 bases are TGTGCCAGCTCCCTTGGGGCGGGGGTTCCCCACAATGAGCAGTTCTTC. The full variable domain, its missing parts supplied by reference TRBV7-8 and TRBJ2-1, is GAGVSQSPRYKVAKRGQDVALRCDPISGHVSLFWYQQALGQGPEFLTYFQNEAQLDKSGLPSDRFFAERPEGSVSTLKIQRTQQEDSAVYLCASSLGAGVPHNEQFFGPGTRLTVL.